Listed below are T cell receptor beta chains from one sample, sequenced in a study of CD8+ T cells in alopecia areata. Data came from immunoSEQ multiplex PCR; TCRdb stores just in-frame clones and leaves some out. The sample contains some 200,000 clones, under 75% of which appear only once. Sequencing was performed on CD4+ T cells sorted from blood, taken at week 4, from a patient treated with tofacitinib. The receptor set was obtained from a human donor with alopecia areata. Each CDR3 is given with its conserved first and last residue. Each record gives: clone size, V gene, J gene, D gene, CDR3 length, CDR3 protein, CDR3 DNA. A D gene is named only where the DNA matches it firmly. Rows give clone size only sometimes, using once, few, many, or a class for an expanded clone.

>NA|TRBV6-5|TRBJ1-1|NA|13
CASAGGRQHEAFF
TGTGCCAGCGCCGGCGGGAGGCAGCACGAAGCTTTCTTT
>NA|TRBV29-1|TRBJ2-1|TRBD2|17
CSVESRLLAGEYNEQFF
TGCAGCGTTGAATCAAGGTTACTAGCGGGGGAATACAATGAGCAGTTCTTC
>NA|TRBV7-2|TRBJ2-1|NA|16
CASSSRAVGSYNEQFF
TGTGCCAGCAGCTCCAGGGCGGTGGGCTCCTACAATGAGCAGTTCTTC
>NA|TRBV7-9|TRBJ2-3|NA|13
CASSLYGSDTQYF
TGTGCCAGCAGCTTATATGGGTCAGATACGCAGTATTTT
>NA|TRBV11-2|TRBJ1-1|NA|13
CASSPVAGTEAFF
TGTGCCAGCAGCCCGGTGGCAGGCACTGAAGCTTTCTTT
>NA|TRBV21-1|TRBJ1-2|NA|15
CASSKGAALGYGYTF
TGTGCCAGCAGCAAAGGGGCAGCCCTTGGCTATGGCTACACCTTC
>NA|TRBV2|TRBJ1-6|NA|11
CASRGNSPLHF
TGTGCCAGCCGGGGTAATTCACCCCTCCACTTT
>NA|TRBV30|TRBJ1-1|NA|15
CAWNAGVKMNTEAFF
TGTGCCTGGAATGCAGGCGTTAAAATGAACACTGAAGCTTTCTTT
>few|TRBV15|TRBJ1-1|NA|14
CATSRDRMGTEAFF
TGTGCCACCAGCAGAGACCGTATGGGCACTGAAGCTTTCTTT
>few|TRBV30|TRBJ2-1|NA|11
CAWVSYNEQFF
TGTGCCTGGGTCTCCTACAATGAGCAGTTCTTC
>NA|TRBV4-1|TRBJ2-3|NA|14
CASSQDTSTDTQYF
TGCGCCAGCAGCCAAGATACCAGCACAGATACGCAGTATTTT